These T cell receptor beta chains were read from a single sample in a study of cytomegalovirus exposure and HLA in healthy donors. Here immunoSEQ multiplex PCR was the method, and the copy in TCRdb shows in-frame clones only, minus some. Here the sample spans more than 250,000 clones, about 90% being singletons. The sequencing sample was made of PBMCs. The receptors originated from a woman between 25 and 40 years old in good health and CMV-seronegative. Each CDR3 is given with its conserved first and last residue. The order of the fields is D gene, J gene, clone size, V gene, CDR3 protein, CDR3 DNA. The D gene is left open where the match is weak. Size is omitted from some rows. Given values are once, few, many or a class for expanded clones.

>-|TRBJ1-2|-|TRBV9
CASSVGLTGPPMKGYTF
TGTGCCAGCAGCGTAGGCCTCACAGGACCCCCTATGAAGGGCTACACCTTC
>TRBD1|TRBJ2-3|once|TRBV19
CASSMGQGTDTQYF
TGTGCCAGTAGTATGGGACAGGGCACAGATACGCAGTATTTT
>TRBD1|TRBJ2-7|-|TRBV27
CASSLEAGTGIPYEQYF
TGTGCCAGCAGTTTAGAAGCAGGGACAGGCATTCCCTACGAGCAGTACTTC
>-|TRBJ1-2|few|TRBV25-1
CASGRQGNYGYTF
TGTGCCAGCGGACGGCAGGGTAACTATGGCTACACCTTC
>-|TRBJ1-1|-|TRBV5-8
CASSLVGGSEAFF
TGTGCCAGCAGCTTGGTTGGGGGCTCTGAAGCTTTCTTT
>-|TRBJ1-2|-|TRBV6-5
CASSYFSGEANYGYTF
TGTGCCAGCAGTTACTTTTCAGGGGAAGCTAACTATGGCTACACCTTC
>-|TRBJ1-5|-|TRBV27
CASSPHSNQPQHF
TGTGCCAGCAGTCCACATAGCAATCAGCCCCAGCATTTT
>-|TRBJ2-1|-|TRBV6-4
CASSLGLSSYNEQFF
TGTGCCAGCAGTCTGGGACTTAGCTCCTACAATGAGCAGTTCTTC
>-|TRBJ2-5|once|TRBV6-7
CASMGRTQETQYF
TGTGCCAGCATGGGAAGGACTCAAGAGACCCAGTACTTC
>-|TRBJ2-1|-|TRBV25-1
CASSDPSPQGSSYNEQFF
TGTGCCAGCAGTGATCCCAGCCCCCAGGGAAGCTCCTACAATGAGCAGTTCTTC
>TRBD1|TRBJ1-4|-|TRBV5-1
CASSVDRGISNEKLFF
TGCGCCAGCAGCGTCGACAGGGGAATATCTAATGAAAAACTGTTTTTT
>-|TRBJ2-1|-|TRBV19
CASSIDYPYNEQFF
TGTGCCAGTAGTATTGATTATCCCTACAATGAGCAGTTCTTC
>-|TRBJ1-4|-|TRBV11-2
CASSLAERGELFF
TGTGCCAGCAGCTTAGCGGAGAGGGGAGAACTGTTTTTT